This T cell receptor (beta chain) was documented in a study of blood T cells in healthy people across ages. The second PCR ran about 7 to 12 cycles with a sample-barcoded 5' primer and J-beta primers. TCRdb re-called the 5' RACE reads with MiXCR, one entry per CDR3 protein. The sample lists 660,000 or so distinct CDR3 sequences; 58% were seen once. Per germline, CDR1 SGHTA and CDR2 FQGNSA. V lost 2 bases, J lost 0 bases, and 14 bases lay in between. The CDR3 has 16 amino acids. In each sample, at least 7 million PBMCs were isolated. The TCR comes from a man aged 60 to 75 in good health. The chain uses TRBV7-2 and TRBJ2-7, with D hard to call. Material for sequencing was blood. CDR3 nucleotide sequence: TGTGCCAGCAGCTTAAATTGGAGACATAGCTCCTACGAGCAGTACTTC. Protein product: CASSLNWRHSSYEQYF.